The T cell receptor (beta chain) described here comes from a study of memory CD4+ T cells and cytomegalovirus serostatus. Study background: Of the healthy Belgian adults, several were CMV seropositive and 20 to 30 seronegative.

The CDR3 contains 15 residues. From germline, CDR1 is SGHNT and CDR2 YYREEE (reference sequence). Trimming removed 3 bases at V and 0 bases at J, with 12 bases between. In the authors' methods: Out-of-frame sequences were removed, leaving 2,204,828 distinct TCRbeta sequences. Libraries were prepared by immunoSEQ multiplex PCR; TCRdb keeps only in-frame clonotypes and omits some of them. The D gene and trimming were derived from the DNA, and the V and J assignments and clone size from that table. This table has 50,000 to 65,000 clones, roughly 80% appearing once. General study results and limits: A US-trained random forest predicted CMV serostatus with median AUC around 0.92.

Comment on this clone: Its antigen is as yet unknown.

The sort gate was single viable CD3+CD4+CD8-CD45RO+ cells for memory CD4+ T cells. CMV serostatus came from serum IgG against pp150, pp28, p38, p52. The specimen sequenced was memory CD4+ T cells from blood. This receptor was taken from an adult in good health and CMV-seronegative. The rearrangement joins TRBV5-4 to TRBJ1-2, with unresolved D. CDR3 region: CASSSPLAANYGYTF. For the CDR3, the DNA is TGTGCCAGCAGCTCCCCCCTCGCAGCTAACTATGGCTACACCTTC.